The TCR beta chain under discussion was sequenced for a study of T cell responses to AZD1222 COVID-19 vaccine. Study observations and caveats: Seropositive at baseline were only a handful of AZD1222 recipients. CD4 TCRs linked to vaccination spanned spike, dominating at 160-218 and 743-854.

Concerning this clone: The antigen remains undetermined.

Looked up from germline, CDR1 is MGHRA and CDR2 is YSYEKL. There are 18 residues in the CDR3. Trimming took off 0 bases at V and 4 bases at J, with 22 bases between the two ends. Sequenced by immunoSEQ multiplex PCR; TCRdb stores in-frame clones only, minus some. This sample yields 100,000 to 130,000 clones, of which around 90% are seen a single time; roughly 21% belongs to the top ten. The TCR sequence derives from an adult in good health. This chain connects TRBV4-1 to TRBJ2-7; D possibly corresponds to TRBD2 (7 bases). Source: peripheral blood, taken on day 0 of AZD1222 vaccination. The CDR3 nucleotides are TGCGCCAGCAGCCAAGATTGGGGAGGGACACACCTAGGATACGAGCAGTACTTC. It yields the protein CASSQDWGGTHLGYEQYF.